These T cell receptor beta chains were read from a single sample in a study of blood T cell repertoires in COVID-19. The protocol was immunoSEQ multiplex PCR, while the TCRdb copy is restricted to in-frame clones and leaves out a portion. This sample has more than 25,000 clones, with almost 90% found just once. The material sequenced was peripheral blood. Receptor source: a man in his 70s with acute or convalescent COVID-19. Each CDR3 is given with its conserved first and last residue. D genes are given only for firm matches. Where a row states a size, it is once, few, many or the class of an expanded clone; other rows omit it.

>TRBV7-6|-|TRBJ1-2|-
CASSLDWDNNYGYTF
TGTGCCAGCAGCTTAGACTGGGACAACAACTATGGCTACACCTTC
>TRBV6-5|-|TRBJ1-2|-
CASSLHDRRRGGYTF
TGTGCCAGCAGTTTGCATGACAGGCGACGAGGGGGCTACACCTTC
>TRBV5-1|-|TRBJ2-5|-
CASSYSGHPEETQYF
TGCGCCAGCAGCTATAGTGGACACCCAGAAGAGACCCAGTACTTC
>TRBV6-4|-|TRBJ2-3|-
CASSDSSGGRDTQYF
TGTGCCAGCAGTGACTCGTCCGGGGGAAGGGATACGCAGTATTTT
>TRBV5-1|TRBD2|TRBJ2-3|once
CASSLQRETGADTQYF
TGCGCCAGCAGCTTACAGCGGGAGACGGGCGCAGATACGCAGTATTTT
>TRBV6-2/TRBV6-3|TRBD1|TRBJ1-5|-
CASSLGQGISTQHF
TGTGCCAGCAGTTTGGGACAGGGGATTTCGACCCAGCATTTT
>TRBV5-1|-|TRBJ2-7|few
CASSLMTGSYEQYF
TGCGCCAGCAGCTTGATGACAGGTTCCTACGAGCAGTACTTC
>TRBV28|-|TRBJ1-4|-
CASSSRGGADEKLFF
TGTGCCAGCAGTTCCCGAGGGGGGGCAGATGAAAAACTGTTTTTT
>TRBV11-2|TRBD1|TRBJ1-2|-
CASSSGTGGAGYTF
TGTGCCAGCAGTTCCGGGACAGGGGGCGCGGGCTACACCTTC
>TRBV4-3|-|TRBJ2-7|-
CASSQQTGTLSPYEQYF
TGCGCCAGCAGCCAGCAAACCGGGACTCTAAGCCCCTACGAGCAGTACTTC
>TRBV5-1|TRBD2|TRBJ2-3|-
CASSLVAGLTDTQYF
TGCGCCAGCAGCTTGGTAGCGGGGCTCACAGATACGCAGTATTTT
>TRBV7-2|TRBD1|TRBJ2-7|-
CASSVRQGGTYEQYF
TGTGCCAGCAGCGTCAGACAGGGGGGGACCTACGAGCAGTACTTC
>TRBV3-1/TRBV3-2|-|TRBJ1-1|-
CASSRSGATEAFF
TGTGCCAGCAGCCGCTCAGGGGCCACTGAAGCTTTCTTT
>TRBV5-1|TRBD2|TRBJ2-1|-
CASSLDPSGNNEQFF
TGCGCCAGCAGCTTGGACCCTAGCGGAAACAATGAGCAGTTCTTC
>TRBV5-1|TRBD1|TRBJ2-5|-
CASSLGQGRETQYF
TGCGCCAGCAGCTTGGGACAGGGAAGAGAGACCCAGTACTTC
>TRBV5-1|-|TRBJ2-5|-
CASSVPGSQETQYF
TGCGCCAGCAGTGTCCCTGGGAGTCAAGAGACCCAGTACTTC
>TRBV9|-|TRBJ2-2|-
CASSVIADTGELFF
TGTGCCAGCAGCGTAATAGCGGACACCGGGGAGCTGTTTTTT
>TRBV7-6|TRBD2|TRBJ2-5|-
CASSLGSGGDQETQYF
TGTGCCAGCAGCTTAGGTAGCGGGGGGGACCAAGAGACCCAGTACTTC
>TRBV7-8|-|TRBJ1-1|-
CASSLEAGNTEAFF
TGTGCCAGCAGCTTAGAGGCGGGGAACACTGAAGCTTTCTTT
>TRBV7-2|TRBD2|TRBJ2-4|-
CASSLDSGVAKNIQYF
TGTGCCAGCAGCTTAGATAGCGGGGTAGCCAAAAACATTCAGTACTTC
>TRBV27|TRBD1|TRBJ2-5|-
CASSPGQGILSRETQYF
TGTGCCAGCAGCCCGGGACAGGGAATTTTGAGTCGCGAGACCCAGTACTTC
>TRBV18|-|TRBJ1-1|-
CASSPQTKSEGAFF
TGTGCCAGCTCACCGCAGACAAAGAGTGAAGGAGCTTTCTTT
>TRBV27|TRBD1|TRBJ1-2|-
CASSFEPDRVEGYTF
TGTGCCAGCAGTTTTGAGCCGGACAGGGTGGAGGGCTACACCTTC
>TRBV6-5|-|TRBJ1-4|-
CASTTAGRPGEKLFF
TGTGCCAGCACCACGGCGGGGAGGCCTGGGGAAAAACTGTTTTTT
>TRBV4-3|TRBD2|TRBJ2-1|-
CASSQLVTSGRFHNEQFF
TGCGCCAGCAGCCAGTTGGTAACTAGCGGGAGGTTCCACAATGAGCAGTTCTTC
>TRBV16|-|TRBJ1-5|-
CASSQSLQGVQPQHF
TGTGCCAGCAGCCAATCGTTACAGGGTGTTCAGCCCCAGCATTTT
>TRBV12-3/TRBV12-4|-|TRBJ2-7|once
CASSFNLGGEQYF
TGTGCCAGCAGTTTCAACCTCGGGGGCGAGCAGTACTTC
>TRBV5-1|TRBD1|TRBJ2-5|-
CASSRTGGMGELETQYF
TGCGCCAGCAGCCGGACAGGGGGCATGGGTGAGTTGGAGACCCAGTACTTC
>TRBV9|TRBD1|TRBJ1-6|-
CASSPVGTGGNSPLHF
TGTGCCAGCAGCCCAGTGGGGACAGGGGGTAATTCACCCCTCCACTTT
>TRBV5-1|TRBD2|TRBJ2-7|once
CASSVDSGRAYEQYF
TGCGCCAGCAGCGTGGATAGCGGGAGAGCATACGAGCAGTACTTC
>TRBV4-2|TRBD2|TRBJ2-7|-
CASSQGPSGSSYEQYF
TGTGCCAGCAGCCAAGGGCCTAGCGGGAGCTCCTACGAGCAGTACTTC
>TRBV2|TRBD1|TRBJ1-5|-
CASSEAPGTANQPQHF
TGTGCCAGCAGTGAAGCGCCCGGGACAGCGAATCAGCCCCAGCATTTT
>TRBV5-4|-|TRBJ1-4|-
CASSTAGRTNEKLFF
TGTGCCAGCAGTACTGCCGGGAGAACTAATGAAAAACTGTTTTTT
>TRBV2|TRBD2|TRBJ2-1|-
CASSEGTSGSGQFF
TGTGCCAGCAGTGAAGGGACTAGCGGGAGCGGGCAGTTCTTC
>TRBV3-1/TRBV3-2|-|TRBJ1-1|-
CASSQDGHLPEAFF
TGTGCCAGCAGCCAAGACGGACACCTCCCTGAAGCTTTCTTT
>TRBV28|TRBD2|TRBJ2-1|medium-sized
CASSFPEREYSYNEQFF
TGTGCCAGCAGTTTCCCCGAGCGGGAGTACTCCTACAATGAGCAGTTCTTC
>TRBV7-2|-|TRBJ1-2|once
CASSLELNYGYTF
TGTGCCAGCAGCTTAGAGCTAAACTATGGCTACACCTTC
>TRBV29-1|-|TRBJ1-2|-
CSVRTQGNGYTF
TGCAGCGTTCGAACCCAGGGAAATGGCTACACCTTC
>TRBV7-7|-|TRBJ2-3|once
CASSPGLGEDTDTQYF
TGTGCCAGCAGCCCCGGACTTGGGGAGGACACAGATACGCAGTATTTT
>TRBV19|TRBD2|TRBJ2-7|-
CASSIGTSGSSYEQYF
TGTGCCAGTAGTATCGGGACTAGCGGGAGCTCCTACGAGCAGTACTTC
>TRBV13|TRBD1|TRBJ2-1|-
CASSGQGSSSYNEQFF
TGTGCCAGCAGCGGACAGGGTTCTAGCTCCTACAATGAGCAGTTCTTC
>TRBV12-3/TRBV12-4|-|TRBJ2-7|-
CASSRPPYEQYF
TGTGCCAGCAGTCGTCCCCCCTACGAGCAGTACTTC
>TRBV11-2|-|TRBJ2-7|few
CASSSDRFSYEQYF
TGTGCCAGCAGCTCTGACAGGTTCTCCTACGAGCAGTACTTC
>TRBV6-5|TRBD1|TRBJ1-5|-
CASSYQGQGGNQPQHF
TGTGCCAGCAGTTACCAGGGACAGGGAGGCAATCAGCCCCAGCATTTT
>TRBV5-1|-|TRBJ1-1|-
CASSLWGDTEAFF
TGCGCCAGCAGCTTGTGGGGCGACACTGAAGCTTTCTTT
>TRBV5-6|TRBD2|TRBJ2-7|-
CASSPLALSSYEQYF
TGTGCCAGCAGCCCACTAGCGTTGAGCTCCTACGAGCAGTACTTC
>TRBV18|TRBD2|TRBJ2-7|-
CASSPERAGGTYEQYF
TGTGCCAGCTCACCAGAGCGTGCGGGAGGAACCTACGAGCAGTACTTC
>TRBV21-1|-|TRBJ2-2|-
CASSKTSGVGGELFF
TGTGCCAGCAGCAAGACTAGCGGTGTGGGCGGGGAGCTGTTTTTT
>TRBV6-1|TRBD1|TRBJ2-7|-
CASSDRDSSYEQYF
TGTGCCAGCAGTGACCGGGACAGCTCCTACGAGCAGTACTTC
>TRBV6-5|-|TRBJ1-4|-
CASSYGPEGIYEKLFF
TGTGCCAGCAGTTACGGGCCAGAGGGAATTTATGAAAAACTGTTTTTT
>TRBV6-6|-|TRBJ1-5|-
CASNLDSSYQPQHF
TGTGCCAGTAATTTGGACAGTTCTTATCAGCCCCAGCATTTT
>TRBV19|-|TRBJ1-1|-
CASSSQGNTEAFF
TGTGCCAGTAGCTCCCAGGGGAACACTGAAGCTTTCTTT
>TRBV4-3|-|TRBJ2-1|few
CASSQTQQGEQFF
TGCGCCAGCAGCCAAACACAACAGGGAGAGCAGTTCTTC
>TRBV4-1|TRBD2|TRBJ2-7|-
CASSQDRGLAGIKGSYEQYF
TGCGCCAGCAGCCAAGATCGGGGACTAGCGGGAATAAAGGGGTCGTACGAGCAGTACTTC